Sequencing of this T cell receptor beta chain was carried out in a study of beta chain bispecific antibodies for T cell cancers. Whole-study context: Healthy donor T cells cocultured with leukemia lines and bispecific antibodies.

The CDR3 extends over 10 amino acids. Germline CDR1 reads SNHLY; CDR2 reads FYNNEI. Trimming pared 4 bases from V and 10 bases from J, leaving 5 bases between. Study outcomes and limitations: The leukemia cells, rather than normal T cells, gave most of the targeted TRBV signal.

TCRdb redid the calling of the 5' RACE reads with MiXCR, one entry per CDR3 protein. The sample contains several thousand distinct CDR3 sequences, 2% to 2.5% of which appear only once. The table lists this clonotype with a few counts. What it binds is not known. T cells were expanded from blood mononuclear cells for about three days with anti-CD3 OKT3 or CD3/CD28 beads. Specimen: T cells from a healthy donor cultured with Jurkat leukemia cells, collected from a culture containing an anti-CD19 bispecific antibody. The sequence came from a human donor in good health. Some clones in this sample may be carry-over from other donors' samples. The chain recombines TRBV2 with TRBJ2-1; no reliable D call. CDR3 bases: TGTGCCAGCAGTGGGGTGGAGCAGTTCTTC. It encodes CASSGVEQFF.